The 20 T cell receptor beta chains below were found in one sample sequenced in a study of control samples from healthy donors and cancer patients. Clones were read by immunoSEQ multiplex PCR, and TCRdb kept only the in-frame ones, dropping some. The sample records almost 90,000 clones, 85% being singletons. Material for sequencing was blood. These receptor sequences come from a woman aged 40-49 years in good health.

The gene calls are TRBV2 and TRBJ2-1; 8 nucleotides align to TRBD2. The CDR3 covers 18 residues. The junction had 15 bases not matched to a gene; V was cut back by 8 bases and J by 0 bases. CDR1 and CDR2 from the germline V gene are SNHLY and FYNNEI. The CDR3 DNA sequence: TGTGCCAGCGGCTCGGGAGGGGTAGCGGGGAGCTCCTACAATGAGCAGTTCTTC. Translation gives CASGSGGVAGSSYNEQFF.

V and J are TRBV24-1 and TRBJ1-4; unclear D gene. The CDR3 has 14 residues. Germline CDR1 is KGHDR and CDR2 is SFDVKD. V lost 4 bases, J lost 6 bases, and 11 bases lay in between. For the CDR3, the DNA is TGTGCCACCAGTGAGCCGGGAATGCATGAAAAACTGTTTTTT. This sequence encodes CATSEPGMHEKLFF.

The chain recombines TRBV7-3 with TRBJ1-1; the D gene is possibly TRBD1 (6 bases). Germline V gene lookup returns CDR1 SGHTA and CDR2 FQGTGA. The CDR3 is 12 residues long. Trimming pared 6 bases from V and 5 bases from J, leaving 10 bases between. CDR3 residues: CASSSQGTEAFF. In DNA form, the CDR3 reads TGTGCCAGCAGTTCACAGGGAACTGAAGCTTTCTTT.

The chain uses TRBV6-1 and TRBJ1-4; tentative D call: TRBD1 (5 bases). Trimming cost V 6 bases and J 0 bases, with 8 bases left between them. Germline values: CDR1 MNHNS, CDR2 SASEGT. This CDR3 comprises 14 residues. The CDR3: CASRTGSTNEKLFF. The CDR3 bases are TGTGCCAGCAGAACAGGTTCAACTAATGAAAAACTGTTTTTT.

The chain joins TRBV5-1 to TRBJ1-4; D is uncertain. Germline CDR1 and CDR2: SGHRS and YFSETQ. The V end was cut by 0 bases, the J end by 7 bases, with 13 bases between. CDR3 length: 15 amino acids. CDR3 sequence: CASSLVGSDGEKLFF. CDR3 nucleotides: TGCGCCAGCAGCTTGGTGGGATCAGACGGTGAAAAACTGTTTTTT.

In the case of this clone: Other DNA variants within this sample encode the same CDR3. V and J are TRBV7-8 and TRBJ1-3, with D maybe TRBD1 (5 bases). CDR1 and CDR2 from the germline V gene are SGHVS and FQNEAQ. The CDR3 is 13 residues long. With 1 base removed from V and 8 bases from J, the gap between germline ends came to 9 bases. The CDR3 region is CASSLGQRDTIYF. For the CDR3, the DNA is TGTGCCAGCAGCTTAGGACAGCGGGACACCATATATTTT.

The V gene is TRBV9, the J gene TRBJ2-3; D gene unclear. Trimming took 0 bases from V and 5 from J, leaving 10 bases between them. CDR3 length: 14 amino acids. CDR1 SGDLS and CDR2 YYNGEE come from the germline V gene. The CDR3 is CASSVAEERDTQYF. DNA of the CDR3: TGTGCCAGCAGCGTAGCCGAAGAAAGAGATACGCAGTATTTT.

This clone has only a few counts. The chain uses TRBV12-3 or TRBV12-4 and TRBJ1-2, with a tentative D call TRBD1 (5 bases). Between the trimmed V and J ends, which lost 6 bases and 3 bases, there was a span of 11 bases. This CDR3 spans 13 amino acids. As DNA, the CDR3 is TGTGCCAGCAGCTTGGGGGGGGACTATGGCTACACCTTC. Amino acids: CASSLGGDYGYTF.

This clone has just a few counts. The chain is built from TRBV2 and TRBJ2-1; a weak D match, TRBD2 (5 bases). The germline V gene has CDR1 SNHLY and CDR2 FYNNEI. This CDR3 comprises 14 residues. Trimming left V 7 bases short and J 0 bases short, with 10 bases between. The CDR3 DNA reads TGTGCCAGCACAGTAGGGAGCTCCTACAATGAGCAGTTCTTC. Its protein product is CASTVGSSYNEQFF. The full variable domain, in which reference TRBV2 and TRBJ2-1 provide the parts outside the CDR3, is EPEVTQTPSHQVTQMGQEVILRCVPISNHLYFYWYRQILGQKVEFLVSFYNNEISEKSEIFDDQFSVERPDGSNFTLKIRSTKLEDSAMYFCASTVGSSYNEQFFGPGTRLTVL.

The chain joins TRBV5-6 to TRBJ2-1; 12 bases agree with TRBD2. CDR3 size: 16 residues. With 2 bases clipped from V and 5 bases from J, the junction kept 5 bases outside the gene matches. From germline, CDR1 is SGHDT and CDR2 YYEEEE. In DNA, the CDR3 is TGTGCCAGCAGCTTCCTAGCGGGGGGGAAGCACAATGAGCAGTTCTTC. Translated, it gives CASSFLAGGKHNEQFF.

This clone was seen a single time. The CDR3 nucleotides read TGTGCCAGCAGTGACCAGGCAGGGCCCTCTGGAAACACCATATATTTT. It yields the protein CASSDQAGPSGNTIYF. The gene calls are TRBV25-1 and TRBJ1-3; possibly TRBD1 for D (5 bases). Trimming removed 3 bases from V and 0 bases from J, with 12 bases in between. Germline loops: CDR1 MGHDK, CDR2 SYGVNS. This CDR3 is built from 16 residues.

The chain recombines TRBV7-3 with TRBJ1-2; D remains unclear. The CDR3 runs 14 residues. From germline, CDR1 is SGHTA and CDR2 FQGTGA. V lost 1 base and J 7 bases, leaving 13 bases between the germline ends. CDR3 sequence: CASSLRSGSGGYTF. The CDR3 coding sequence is TGTGCCAGCAGCTTAAGATCGGGTTCCGGTGGCTACACCTTC.

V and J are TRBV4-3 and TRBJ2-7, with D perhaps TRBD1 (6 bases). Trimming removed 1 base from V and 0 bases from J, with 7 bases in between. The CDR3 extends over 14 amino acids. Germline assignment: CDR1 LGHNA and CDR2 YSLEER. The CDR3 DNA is TGCGCCAGCAGCCAAGGGACAGCCTCCTACGAGCAGTACTTC. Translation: CASSQGTASYEQYF.

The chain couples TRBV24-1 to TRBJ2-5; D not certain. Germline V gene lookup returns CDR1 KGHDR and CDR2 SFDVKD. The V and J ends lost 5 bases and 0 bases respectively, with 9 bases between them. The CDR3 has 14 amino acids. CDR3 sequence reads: CATSAVGYQETQYF. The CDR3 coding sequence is TGTGCCACCAGTGCCGTGGGGTACCAAGAGACCCAGTACTTC.

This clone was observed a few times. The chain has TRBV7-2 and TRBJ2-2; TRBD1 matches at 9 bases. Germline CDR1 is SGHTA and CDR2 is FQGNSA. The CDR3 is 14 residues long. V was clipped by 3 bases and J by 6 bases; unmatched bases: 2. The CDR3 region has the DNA TGTGCCAGCAGCTTTCACAGGGGGCCCGGGGAGCTGTTTTTT. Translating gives CASSFHRGPGELFF.

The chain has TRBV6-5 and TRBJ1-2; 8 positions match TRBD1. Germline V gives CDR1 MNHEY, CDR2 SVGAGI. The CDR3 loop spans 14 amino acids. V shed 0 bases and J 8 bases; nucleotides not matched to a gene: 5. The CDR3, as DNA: TGTGCCAGCAGTTACTCGACCGGACAGGGCGGCTACACCTTC. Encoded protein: CASSYSTGQGGYTF.

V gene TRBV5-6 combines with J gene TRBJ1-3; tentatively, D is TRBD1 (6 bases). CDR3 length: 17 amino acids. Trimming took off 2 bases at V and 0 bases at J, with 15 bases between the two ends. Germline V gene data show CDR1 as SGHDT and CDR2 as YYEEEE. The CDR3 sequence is CASSFFSGQSSGNTIYF. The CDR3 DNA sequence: TGTGCCAGCAGCTTCTTTTCGGGACAAAGCTCTGGAAACACCATATATTTT. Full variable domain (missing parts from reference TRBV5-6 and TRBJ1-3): DAGVTQSPTHLIKTRGQQVTLRCSPKSGHDTVSWYQQALGQGPQFIFQYYEEEERQRGNFPDRFSGHQFPNYSSELNVNALLLGDSALYLCASSFFSGQSSGNTIYFGEGSWLTVV.

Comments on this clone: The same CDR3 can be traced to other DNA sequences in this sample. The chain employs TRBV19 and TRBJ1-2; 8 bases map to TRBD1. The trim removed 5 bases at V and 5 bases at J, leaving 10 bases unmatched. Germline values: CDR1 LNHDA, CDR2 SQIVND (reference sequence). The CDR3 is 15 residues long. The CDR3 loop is CASSDGQGRGYGYTF. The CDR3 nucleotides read TGTGCCAGTAGTGATGGACAGGGTAGAGGATATGGCTACACCTTC.

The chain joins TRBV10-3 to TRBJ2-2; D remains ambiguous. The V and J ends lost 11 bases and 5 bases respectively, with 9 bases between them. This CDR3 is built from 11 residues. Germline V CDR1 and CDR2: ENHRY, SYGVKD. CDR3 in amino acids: CASTQTGELFF. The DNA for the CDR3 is TGTGCCTCGACACAGACCGGGGAGCTGTTTTTT.

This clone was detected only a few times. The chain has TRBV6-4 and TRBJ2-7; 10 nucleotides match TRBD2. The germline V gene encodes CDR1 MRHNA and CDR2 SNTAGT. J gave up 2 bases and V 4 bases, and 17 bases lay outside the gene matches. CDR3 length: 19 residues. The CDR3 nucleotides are TGTGCCAGCAGTGGCCTCCGGACCAAAACTAGCGGGGACCCCTACGAGCAGTACTTC. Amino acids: CASSGLRTKTSGDPYEQYF.